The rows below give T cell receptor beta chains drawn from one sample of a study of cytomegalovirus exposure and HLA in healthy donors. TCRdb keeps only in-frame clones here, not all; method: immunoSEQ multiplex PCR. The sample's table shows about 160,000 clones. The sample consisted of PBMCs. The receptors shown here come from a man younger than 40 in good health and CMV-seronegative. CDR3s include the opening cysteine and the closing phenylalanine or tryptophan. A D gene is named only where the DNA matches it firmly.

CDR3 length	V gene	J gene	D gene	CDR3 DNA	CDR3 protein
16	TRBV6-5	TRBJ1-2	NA	TGTGCCAGCAGTTACTCTAGGACCGGGGGGAACTATGGCTACACCTTC	CASSYSRTGGNYGYTF
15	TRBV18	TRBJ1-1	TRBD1	TGTGCCAGCTCACCGGAGGGGGCCTCAAACACTGAAGCTTTCTTT	CASSPEGASNTEAFF
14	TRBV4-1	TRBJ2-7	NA	TGCGCCAGCAGCCTCCTCTCGGGGAACTACGAGCAGTACTTC	CASSLLSGNYEQYF
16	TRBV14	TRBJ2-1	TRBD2	TGTGCCAGCAGCCAAGCAAGCGGGGCCCCCTACAATGAGCAGTTCTTC	CASSQASGAPYNEQFF
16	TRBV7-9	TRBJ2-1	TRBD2	TGTGCCAGCAGCCCCCGGGGGAGCGGGAGGGCCTATGAGCAGTTCTTC	CASSPRGSGRAYEQFF
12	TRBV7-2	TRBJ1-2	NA	TGTGCCAGCAGCTCTCAGGGGTATGGCTACACCTTC	CASSSQGYGYTF
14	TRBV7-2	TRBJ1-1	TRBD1	TGTGCCAGCAGCCCCGGACAGGGACGAACTGAAGCTTTCTTT	CASSPGQGRTEAFF
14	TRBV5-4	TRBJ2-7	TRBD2	TGTGCCAGCAGGGAGCGGGAGGGAGACTACGAGCAGTACTTC	CASREREGDYEQYF
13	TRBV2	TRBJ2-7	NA	TGTGCCAGCAGTGGACTGCCGGCACCCGGGCAGTACTTC	CASSGLPAPGQYF
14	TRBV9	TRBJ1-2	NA	TGTGCCAGCAGTTCCACTACTCGGATGGATGGCTACACCTTC	CASSSTTRMDGYTF
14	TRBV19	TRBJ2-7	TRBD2	TGTGCCAGTAGTCTACAGCGGGGCCCCTACGAGCAGTACTTC	CASSLQRGPYEQYF
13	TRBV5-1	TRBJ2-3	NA	TGCGCCAGCAGCTTGGCCCCCTCGGATACGCAGTATTTT	CASSLAPSDTQYF
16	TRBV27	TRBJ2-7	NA	TGTGCCAGCAGTTTCCTCGGGGGCGGGAGTTCCTACGAGCAGTACTTC	CASSFLGGGSSYEQYF
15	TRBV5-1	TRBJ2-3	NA	TGCGCCAGCAGCTTGGTTCTAGCGCTCGGGGATACGCAGTATTTT	CASSLVLALGDTQYF
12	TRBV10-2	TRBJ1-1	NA	TGCGCCAGCAGTGATAGTGCCCGCTCGGCTTTCTTT	CASSDSARSAFF
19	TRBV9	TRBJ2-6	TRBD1	TGTGCCAGCAGCGGAAGGGGGGACAGGGGTAATTCTGGGGCCAACGTCCTGACTTTC	CASSGRGDRGNSGANVLTF
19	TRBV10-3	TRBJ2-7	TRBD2	TGTGCCATCAGTTCCCGGGGGGTTAGCGGGAGGGACAGCTCCTACGAGCAGTACTTC	CAISSRGVSGRDSSYEQYF
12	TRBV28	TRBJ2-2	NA	TGTGCCAGCACCTCCTATTCCGGGGAGCTGTTTTTT	CASTSYSGELFF
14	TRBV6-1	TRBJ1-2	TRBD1	TGTGCCAGCAGTGATTTCACAGGGGCCGGGGACTACACCTTC	CASSDFTGAGDYTF
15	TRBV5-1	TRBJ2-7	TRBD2	TGCGCCAGCAGGGGACTAGCGGGAGTAAGCTACGAGCAGTACTTC	CASRGLAGVSYEQYF
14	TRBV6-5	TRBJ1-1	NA	TGTGCCAGCAGTTACTCGGGGGGTGACACTGAAGCTTTCTTT	CASSYSGGDTEAFF
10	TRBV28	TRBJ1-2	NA	TGTGCCAGCAGAGGGGTAGGCTACACCTTC	CASRGVGYTF
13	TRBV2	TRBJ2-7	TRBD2	TGTGCCAGCCTGGCTAGCGGCTCCTACGAGCAGTACTTC	CASLASGSYEQYF
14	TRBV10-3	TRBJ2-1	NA	TGTGCCATCAGTACAGAAGATGCCTACAATGAGCAGTTCTTC	CAISTEDAYNEQFF
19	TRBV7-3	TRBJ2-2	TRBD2	TGTGCCAGCAGCTTAAAACTCTCTAGCGGGTTTGGGGGCACCGGGGAGCTGTTTTTT	CASSLKLSSGFGGTGELFF
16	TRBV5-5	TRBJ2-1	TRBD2	TGTGCCAGCAGCGGGACTAGCGGGAGGGGATCGGGTGAGCAGTTCTTC	CASSGTSGRGSGEQFF
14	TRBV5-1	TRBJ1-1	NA	TGCGCCAGCAGCTTGGGCGGAGAGAACACTGAAGCTTTCTTT	CASSLGGENTEAFF
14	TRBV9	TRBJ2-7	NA	TGTGCCAGCAGCGTAGGCGCAGGGGAAAACGAGCAGTACTTC	CASSVGAGENEQYF
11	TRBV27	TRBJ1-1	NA	TGTGCCAGCTCTAGTAAGGCTGAAGCTTTCTTT	CASSSKAEAFF
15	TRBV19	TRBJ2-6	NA	TGTGCCAGTAAAGGGGGGGGGCCTGGGGCCAACGTCCTGACTTTC	CASKGGGPGANVLTF
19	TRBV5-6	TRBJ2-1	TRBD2	TGTGCCAGCAGCCTAATGGCACTAGCGGGATTAAGCTCCTACAATGAGCAGTTCTTC	CASSLMALAGLSSYNEQFF